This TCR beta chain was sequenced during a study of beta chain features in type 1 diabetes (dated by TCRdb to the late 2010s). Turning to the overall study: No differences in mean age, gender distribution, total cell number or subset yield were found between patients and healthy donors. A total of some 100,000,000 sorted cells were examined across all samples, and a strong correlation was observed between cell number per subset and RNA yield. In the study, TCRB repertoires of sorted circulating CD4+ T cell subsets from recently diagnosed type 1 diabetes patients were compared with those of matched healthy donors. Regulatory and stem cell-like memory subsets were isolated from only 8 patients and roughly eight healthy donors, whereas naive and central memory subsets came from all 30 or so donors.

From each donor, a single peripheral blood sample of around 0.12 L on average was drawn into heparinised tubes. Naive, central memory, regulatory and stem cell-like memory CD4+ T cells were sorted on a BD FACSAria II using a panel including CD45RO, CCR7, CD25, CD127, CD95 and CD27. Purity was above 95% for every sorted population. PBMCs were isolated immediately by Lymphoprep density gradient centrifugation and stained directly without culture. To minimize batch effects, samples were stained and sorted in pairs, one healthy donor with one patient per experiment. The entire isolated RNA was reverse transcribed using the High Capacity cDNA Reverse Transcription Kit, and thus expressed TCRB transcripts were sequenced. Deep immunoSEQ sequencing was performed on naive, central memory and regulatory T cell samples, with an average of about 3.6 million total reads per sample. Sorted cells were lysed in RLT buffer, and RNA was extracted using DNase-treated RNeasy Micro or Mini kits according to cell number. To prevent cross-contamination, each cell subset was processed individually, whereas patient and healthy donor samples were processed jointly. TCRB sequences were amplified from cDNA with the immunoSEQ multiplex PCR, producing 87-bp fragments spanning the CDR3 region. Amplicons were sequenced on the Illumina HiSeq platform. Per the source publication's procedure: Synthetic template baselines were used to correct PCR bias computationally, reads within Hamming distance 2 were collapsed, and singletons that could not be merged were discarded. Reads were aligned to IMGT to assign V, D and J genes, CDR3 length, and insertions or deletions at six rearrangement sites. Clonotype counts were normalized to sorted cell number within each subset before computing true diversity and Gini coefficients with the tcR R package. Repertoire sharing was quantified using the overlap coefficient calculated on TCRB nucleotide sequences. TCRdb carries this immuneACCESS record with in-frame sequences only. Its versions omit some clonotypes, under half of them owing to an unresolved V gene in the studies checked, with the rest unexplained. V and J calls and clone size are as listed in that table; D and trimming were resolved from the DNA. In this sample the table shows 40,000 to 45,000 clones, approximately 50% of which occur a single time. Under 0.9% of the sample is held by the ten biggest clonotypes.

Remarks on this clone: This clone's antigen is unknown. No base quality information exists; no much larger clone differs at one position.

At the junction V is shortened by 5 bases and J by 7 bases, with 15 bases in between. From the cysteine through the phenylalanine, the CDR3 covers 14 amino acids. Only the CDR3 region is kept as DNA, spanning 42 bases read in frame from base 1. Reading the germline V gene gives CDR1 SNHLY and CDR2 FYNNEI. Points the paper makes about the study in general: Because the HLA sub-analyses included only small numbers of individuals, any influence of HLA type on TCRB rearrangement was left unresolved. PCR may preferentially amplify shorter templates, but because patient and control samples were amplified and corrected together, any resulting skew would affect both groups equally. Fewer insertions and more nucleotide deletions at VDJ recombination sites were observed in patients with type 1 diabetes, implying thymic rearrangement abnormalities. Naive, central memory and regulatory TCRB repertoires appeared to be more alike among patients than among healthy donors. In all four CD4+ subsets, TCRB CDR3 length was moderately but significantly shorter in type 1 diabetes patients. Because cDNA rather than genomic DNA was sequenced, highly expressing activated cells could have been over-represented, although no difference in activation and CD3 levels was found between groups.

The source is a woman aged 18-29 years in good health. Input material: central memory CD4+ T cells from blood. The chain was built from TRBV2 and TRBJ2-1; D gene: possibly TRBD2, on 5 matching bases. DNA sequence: TGTGCCAGCAGTCCTGTGTCTAGCCAGAATGAGCAGTTCTTC. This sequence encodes CASSPVSSQNEQFF.